This TCR beta chain was identified in a study of cytomegalovirus exposure and HLA in healthy donors. A note on this clone: Its specificity is unknown.

The PCR had 60 Vbeta and 13 Jbeta primers. Here immunoSEQ multiplex PCR was the method, and the copy in TCRdb shows in-frame clones only, minus some. The sample comprises about 130,000 clones, around 81% of which are singletons, and 0.7% rests with the top ten. Overall study findings and caveats: Follow-up analysis found HLA locus-dependent TCR association rates, highest for DRB1 and lowest for HLA-C. CMV antigen specificity of a few CMV-associated chains was confirmed in vitro.

The receptor's source is a man aged 18-30 years in good health and CMV-seronegative. The sequenced sample was PBMCs.

The DNA of the CDR3 is TGCGCCAGCAGCTTCAGCGGGGGCGAAGGCAATCAGCCCCAGCATTTT. It specifies CASSFSGGEGNQPQHF. This chain joins TRBV5-1 and TRBJ1-5; D might be TRBD1 (6 bases). Trimming removed 2 bases at V and 2 bases at J, with 14 bases between. The CDR3 is 16 residues long. Germline lookup yields CDR1 SGHRS and CDR2 YFSETQ.